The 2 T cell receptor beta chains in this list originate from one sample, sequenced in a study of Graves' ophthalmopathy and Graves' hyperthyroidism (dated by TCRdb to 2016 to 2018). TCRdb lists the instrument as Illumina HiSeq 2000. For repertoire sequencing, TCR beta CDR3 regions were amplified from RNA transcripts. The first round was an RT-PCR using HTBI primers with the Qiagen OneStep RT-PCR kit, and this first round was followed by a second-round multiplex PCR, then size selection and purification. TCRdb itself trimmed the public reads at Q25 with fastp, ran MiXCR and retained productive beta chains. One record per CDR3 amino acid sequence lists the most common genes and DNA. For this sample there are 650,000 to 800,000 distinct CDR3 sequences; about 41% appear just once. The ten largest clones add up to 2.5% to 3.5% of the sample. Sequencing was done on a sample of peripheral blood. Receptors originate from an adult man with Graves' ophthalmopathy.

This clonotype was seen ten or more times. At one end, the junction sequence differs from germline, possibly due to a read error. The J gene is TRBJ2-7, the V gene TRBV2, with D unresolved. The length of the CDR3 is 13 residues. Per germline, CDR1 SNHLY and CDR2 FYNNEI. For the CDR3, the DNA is TGTACCAGCAGCTATACTCCCTCCCTCGAGCAGTACTTC. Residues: CTSSYTPSLEQYF.

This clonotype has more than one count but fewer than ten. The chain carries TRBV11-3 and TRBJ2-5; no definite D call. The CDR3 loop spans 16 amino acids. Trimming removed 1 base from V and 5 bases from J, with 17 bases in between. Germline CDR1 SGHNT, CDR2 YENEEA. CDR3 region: CASSLVRATFPETQYF. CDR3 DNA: TGTGCCAGCAGCTTAGTCCGCGCAACATTTCCGGAGACCCAGTACTTC.